This passage covers 7 T cell receptor beta chains from one sample sequenced in a study of blood T cell repertoires in COVID-19. TCRdb's copy holds only in-frame clones and misses some; the assay was immunoSEQ multiplex PCR. The table has around 400,000 clones, around nine tenths seen once. The source material was PBMCs or T cells enriched from blood (not recorded which). Receptors were obtained from a woman aged 18-29 years who had been exposed to COVID-19.

This clone was counted a few times. The V and J genes are TRBV7-2 and TRBJ1-2; D not certain. From germline, CDR1 is SGHTA and CDR2 FQGNSA. The CDR3 is 14 residues long. Trimming left V 1 base short and J 4 bases short, with 10 bases between. CDR3 coding DNA: TGTGCCAGCAGCTTAGGCGGGCAGAGCTATGGCTACACCTTC. Protein product: CASSLGGQSYGYTF. Complete variable domain (other parts from reference TRBV7-2 and TRBJ1-2): GAGVSQSPSNKVTEKGKDVELRCDPISGHTALYWYRQSLGQGLEFLIYFQGNSAPDKSGLPSDRFSAERTGGSVSTLTIQRTQQEDSAVYLCASSLGGQSYGYTFGSGTRLTVV.

This clone has just a few counts. The chain carries TRBV10-1 and TRBJ2-3; D might be TRBD2 (5 bases). Germline V gene sequence: CDR1 WNHNN, CDR2 SYGVQD (reference sequence). The ends were cut back, 5 bases at V and 4 bases at J, with 13 bases in the middle. CDR3 size: 14 residues. CDR3 in amino acids: CASSPPGYSDTQYF. The DNA for the CDR3 is TGCGCCAGCAGTCCCCCGGGATATTCAGATACGCAGTATTTT.

This clone was observed once. The CDR3 region is CASSLAASGSGQYF. CDR3 bases: TGTGCCAGCAGTTTAGCGGCTAGCGGGAGCGGGCAGTACTTC. The chain employs TRBV27 and TRBJ2-7; 10 bases are shared with TRBD2. The germline CDR1 and CDR2 sequences are MNHEY and SMNVEV (reference sequence). The CDR3 covers 14 residues. J was trimmed by 9 bases and V by 2 bases; bases with no gene match: 7.

J is TRBJ2-5 and V is TRBV5-1, with 10 bases identical to TRBD2. The CDR3 loop spans 15 amino acids. After removal of 3 bases from V and 4 bases from J, the junction contained 6 bases not matched to a gene. The V gene's germline CDR1 is SGHRS and CDR2 YFSETQ. This chain's CDR3 is CASSSWTSGVETQYF. CDR3 nucleotide sequence: TGCGCCAGCAGCTCGTGGACTAGCGGAGTAGAGACCCAGTACTTC. The full variable domain, rest sourced from reference TRBV5-1 and TRBJ2-5, is KAGVTQTPRYLIKTRGQQVTLSCSPISGHRSVSWYQQTPGQGLQFLFEYFSETQRNKGNFPGRFSGRQFSNSRSEMNVSTLELGDSALYLCASSSWTSGVETQYFGPGTRLLVL.

The CDR3 loop reads CASNRTALNYGYTF. CDR3 DNA: TGCGCCAGCAATAGGACAGCCCTTAACTATGGCTACACCTTC. The chain is built from TRBV23-1 and TRBJ1-2; possible D gene TRBD1, 6 bases. TRBV23-1 is sorted into the ORF group, with uncertain function. The CDR3 loop spans 14 amino acids. Trimming left V 7 bases short and J 1 base short, with 13 bases between.

This chain links TRBV25-1 with TRBJ2-3; TRBD2 matches 10 bases. CDR3 length: 16 amino acids. After removal of 2 bases from V and 4 bases from J, the junction contained 6 bases not matched to a gene. Germline-derived CDR1 and CDR2 are MGHDK and SYGVNS. CDR3 DNA: TGTGCCAGCAGTGAAATTTCTAGCGGGAGCGCAGATACGCAGTATTTT. Protein product: CASSEISSGSADTQYF.

As DNA, the CDR3 is TGTGCCAGTCGTCTAGCGGAGAGCTCCTACAATGAGCAGTTCTTC. This translates into CASRLAESSYNEQFF. This chain joins TRBV19 and TRBJ2-1; TRBD2 agrees at 7 bases. J gave up 0 bases and V 8 bases, and 7 bases lay outside the gene matches. The germline V gene has CDR1 LNHDA and CDR2 SQIVND (reference sequence). This CDR3 contains 15 residues.